These T cell receptor beta chains were read from a single sample in a study of blood T cell repertoires in COVID-19. Produced via immunoSEQ multiplex PCR; TCRdb's table is partial and in-frame only. The table has about 300,000 clones, just under 90% seen once; the top ten hold less than 3.5%. Sequencing used PBMCs or T cells enriched from blood (not recorded which). Every receptor here comes from a woman between 45 and 60 years old who had been exposed to COVID-19. The CDR3 runs from the conserved cysteine through the conserved F or W. A D gene is named only where the DNA matches it firmly. The listing skips clone size in some rows; elsewhere it reads once, few, many or a size class.

j_gene | d_gene | v_gene | abundance | CDR3aa | CDR3nt
TRBJ2-7 | NA | TRBV28 | NA | CASSLVGGYGQYF | TGTGCCAGCAGTTTAGTCGGGGGTTATGGGCAGTACTTC
TRBJ2-2 | TRBD1 | TRBV5-1 | few | CASRDRQSTGELFF | TGCGCCAGCCGGGACAGGCAGAGCACCGGGGAGCTGTTTTTT
TRBJ1-6 | TRBD1 | TRBV9 | NA | CASRRDRVNSPLHF | TGTGCCAGCAGGAGGGACAGGGTGAATTCACCCCTCCACTTT
TRBJ2-7 | NA | TRBV3-1/TRBV3-2 | NA | CASSVWGGAYEQYF | TGTGCCAGCAGCGTTTGGGGCGGAGCCTACGAGCAGTACTTC
TRBJ2-5 | NA | TRBV2 | NA | CASPPLGGQETQYF | TGTGCCAGCCCGCCTTTGGGGGGACAGGAGACCCAGTACTTC
TRBJ2-5 | TRBD1 | TRBV12-5 | NA | CASSLGTGNQETQYF | TGTGCTAGTAGCCTGGGGACAGGGAATCAAGAGACCCAGTACTTC
TRBJ1-1 | TRBD1 | TRBV29-1 | NA | CSVTTGGGNTEAFF | TGCAGCGTGACGACAGGGGGCGGGAACACTGAAGCTTTCTTT
TRBJ1-1 | NA | TRBV19 | NA | CASSQAGLAFF | TGTGCCAGTAGTCAGGCAGGTTTAGCTTTCTTT
TRBJ2-7 | TRBD1 | TRBV19 | NA | CASSRPGQGVREQYF | TGTGCCAGTAGTAGACCGGGACAGGGGGTACGGGAGCAGTACTTC
TRBJ1-4 | NA | TRBV6-5 | NA | CASKSAGRSGEKLFF | TGTGCCAGCAAATCGGCAGGCCGCTCGGGAGAAAAACTGTTTTTT
TRBJ2-7 | TRBD2 | TRBV11-2 | NA | CASSPGVASGGILHREQYF | TGTGCCAGCAGCCCAGGGGTTGCTAGCGGGGGGATCCTTCATCGGGAGCAGTACTTC
TRBJ2-5 | NA | TRBV5-1 | NA | CASSPGGVRETQYF | TGCGCCAGCAGCCCCGGAGGGGTGCGGGAGACCCAGTACTTC
TRBJ2-5 | TRBD2 | TRBV12-3/TRBV12-4 | NA | CASSPSGGETQYF | TGTGCCAGCAGCCCATCCGGGGGGGAGACCCAGTACTTC
TRBJ1-2 | NA | TRBV19 | NA | CASSTPGNNYGYTF | TGTGCCAGTAGTACTCCAGGGAACAACTATGGCTACACCTTC
TRBJ1-6 | NA | TRBV7-8 | NA | CASSGGQSSYNSPLHF | TGTGCCAGCAGCGGAGGACAGTCGTCCTATAATTCACCCCTCCACTTT
TRBJ1-4 | NA | TRBV7-2 | NA | CASSFPSGVREKLFF | TGTGCCAGCAGCTTCCCATCAGGTGTTCGGGAAAAACTGTTTTTT
TRBJ2-3 | TRBD2 | TRBV3-1/TRBV3-2 | NA | CASSRGLAGGTDTQYF | TGTGCCAGCAGCCGAGGACTAGCGGGGGGCACAGATACGCAGTATTTT
TRBJ1-5 | NA | TRBV5-8 | NA | CASSYRFQPQHF | TGTGCCAGCAGCTACCGGTTTCAGCCCCAGCATTTT
TRBJ1-5 | NA | TRBV1 | NA | CTSSPGTPKSNQPQHF | TGCACCAGCAGCCCCGGGACACCGAAAAGCAATCAGCCCCAGCATTTT
TRBJ1-6 | TRBD1 | TRBV12-3/TRBV12-4 | NA | CASSDRDLPLHF | TGTGCCAGCAGTGACAGGGACTTGCCCCTCCACTTT
TRBJ2-7 | NA | TRBV10-1 | few | CARSRGGSYEQYF | TGCGCCAGAAGTAGAGGCGGCTCCTACGAGCAGTACTTC
TRBJ1-2 | TRBD1 | TRBV5-1 | NA | CASSLASGTGIHYGYTF | TGCGCCAGCAGCTTGGCCTCGGGGACAGGCATACACTATGGCTACACCTTC
TRBJ1-6 | NA | TRBV30 | NA | CAWKEGSSYNSPLHF | TGTGCCTGGAAGGAGGGCAGCTCCTATAATTCACCCCTCCACTTT
TRBJ2-7 | TRBD1 | TRBV28 | NA | CASNIRDRGNEQYF | TGTGCCAGCAACATCCGGGACAGGGGAAACGAGCAGTACTTC
TRBJ1-1 | NA | TRBV7-9 | NA | CASSLGAANTEAFF | TGTGCCAGCAGCTTAGGAGCGGCGAACACTGAAGCTTTCTTT
TRBJ1-5 | NA | TRBV11-2 | NA | CASSLEQGFNQPQHF | TGTGCCAGCAGCTTAGAGCAGGGGTTCAATCAGCCCCAGCATTTT
TRBJ1-1 | TRBD1 | TRBV28 | NA | CASSPWQDRYTEAFF | TGTGCCAGCAGCCCATGGCAGGACAGGTACACTGAAGCTTTCTTT
TRBJ2-7 | TRBD1 | TRBV7-9 | NA | CASRSTGEGYEQYF | TGTGCCAGCAGGTCGACAGGGGAAGGGTACGAGCAGTACTTC
TRBJ1-1 | NA | TRBV4-1 | NA | CASSLGASAMNTEAFF | TGCGCCAGCAGCCTGGGGGCCAGCGCTATGAACACTGAAGCTTTCTTT
TRBJ1-5 | NA | TRBV10-3 | NA | CAISDAPGGGSNQPQHF | TGTGCCATCAGTGACGCCCCTGGGGGGGGAAGCAATCAGCCCCAGCATTTT
TRBJ1-2 | NA | TRBV12-3/TRBV12-4 | NA | CASTALRGNGYTF | TGTGCCAGCACCGCCTTGAGAGGGAATGGCTACACCTTC
TRBJ2-3 | TRBD2 | TRBV5-1 | NA | CASSLDGASGVTSTDTQYF | TGCGCCAGCAGCTTGGACGGGGCTAGCGGGGTGACTAGCACAGATACGCAGTATTTT
TRBJ2-1 | TRBD2 | TRBV10-3 | NA | CAISGAGGRGLRNEQFF | TGTGCCATCAGTGGAGCCGGGGGGAGGGGTTTACGCAATGAGCAGTTCTTC
TRBJ2-7 | NA | TRBV28 | NA | CASSLTGTASYEQYF | TGTGCCAGCAGTCTTACCGGGACTGCTTCCTACGAGCAGTACTTC
TRBJ2-7 | TRBD1 | TRBV5-1 | NA | CASSSTPDRGAYEQYF | TGCGCCAGCAGCTCGACACCCGACAGGGGTGCCTACGAGCAGTACTTC
TRBJ1-2 | NA | TRBV9 | NA | CASSTHRYTNYGYTF | TGTGCCAGCAGCACTCACAGGTATACTAACTATGGCTACACCTTC
TRBJ2-2 | NA | TRBV7-8 | once | CASSTGSSFNTGELFF | TGTGCCAGCAGCACAGGAAGTAGCTTCAACACCGGGGAGCTGTTTTTT
TRBJ2-2 | TRBD2 | TRBV6-5 | once | CASRGGRENTGELFF | TGTGCCAGCAGGGGAGGGAGGGAGAACACCGGGGAGCTGTTTTTT
TRBJ2-7 | TRBD2 | TRBV30 | NA | CAWSVQRGGEQYF | TGTGCCTGGAGTGTACAACGCGGGGGCGAGCAGTACTTC
TRBJ2-7 | TRBD1 | TRBV5-6 | NA | CASSLEDRGRPVRYEQYF | TGTGCCAGCAGCTTGGAGGACAGGGGGCGGCCGGTTCGGTACGAGCAGTACTTC
TRBJ1-2 | NA | TRBV12-3/TRBV12-4 | NA | CASSFTGFNGYTF | TGTGCCAGCAGTTTTACAGGGTTTAATGGCTACACCTTC
TRBJ2-5 | TRBD2 | TRBV5-1 | NA | CASSSGLASETQYF | TGCGCCAGCAGCTCGGGACTAGCTTCAGAGACCCAGTACTTC
TRBJ2-7 | NA | TRBV11-2 | NA | CASSLLYEQYF | TGTGCCAGCAGCTTGTTATACGAGCAGTACTTC
TRBJ1-2 | NA | TRBV5-5 | NA | CASSLGAELGYTF | TGTGCCAGCAGCTTGGGAGCCGAACTTGGCTACACCTTC
TRBJ2-7 | TRBD2 | TRBV5-4 | NA | CASSTPPGLAGGSYEQYF | TGTGCCAGCAGCACGCCTCCGGGACTAGCGGGGGGTTCCTACGAGCAGTACTTC
TRBJ1-1 | NA | TRBV30 | NA | CAWSAPGLSEAFF | TGTGCCTGGAGTGCCCCAGGGTTAAGTGAAGCTTTCTTT
TRBJ2-7 | TRBD1 | TRBV5-4 | NA | CASSLESTGYEQYF | TGTGCCAGCAGCTTGGAATCGACAGGGTACGAGCAGTACTTC
TRBJ2-1 | NA | TRBV5-6 | NA | CASSRGRNEQFF | TGTGCCAGCAGCCGGGGTCGAAATGAGCAGTTCTTC
TRBJ1-2 | NA | TRBV6-5 | NA | CASSTGFMGYGYTF | TGTGCCAGCTCTACAGGGTTCATGGGCTATGGCTACACCTTC
TRBJ2-7 | NA | TRBV19 | NA | CASSSLSGISSYEQYF | TGTGCCAGTAGTTCCCTATCAGGGATTAGCTCCTACGAGCAGTACTTC
TRBJ1-5 | TRBD1 | TRBV19 | NA | CASSMIGGGQGAGMSNQPQHF | TGTGCCAGTAGTATGATAGGAGGTGGGCAGGGGGCAGGGATGAGCAATCAGCCCCAGCATTTT
TRBJ1-1 | TRBD1 | TRBV5-5 | NA | CASSPGDRLMNTEAFF | TGTGCCAGCAGCCCGGGGGACAGGTTAATGAACACTGAAGCTTTCTTT
TRBJ2-3 | TRBD1 | TRBV12-5 | NA | CASGLGQGGADTQYF | TGTGCTAGTGGTTTGGGACAAGGGGGCGCAGATACGCAGTATTTT
TRBJ2-5 | NA | TRBV7-9 | NA | CASSLKISLRETQYF | TGTGCCAGCAGCTTAAAGATTAGCCTGAGAGAGACCCAGTACTTC
TRBJ1-1 | NA | TRBV12-3/TRBV12-4 | NA | CASSRNRNTEAFF | TGTGCCAGCAGCCGAAACAGGAACACTGAAGCTTTCTTT
TRBJ2-7 | NA | TRBV28 | NA | CASKQSSYEQYF | TGTGCCAGCAAACAGAGCTCCTACGAGCAGTACTTC
TRBJ2-2 | NA | TRBV4-1 | NA | CASRVRINTGELFF | TGCGCCAGCAGGGTCAGAATAAACACCGGGGAGCTGTTTTTT
TRBJ1-2 | NA | TRBV20-1 | NA | CSASNPGLYGYTF | TGCAGTGCTAGTAATCCAGGGCTATATGGCTACACCTTC
TRBJ1-6 | NA | TRBV5-1 | NA | CASSLAGQGYSPLHF | TGCGCCAGCAGCTTGGCCGGGCAGGGCTATTCACCCCTCCACTTT
TRBJ2-3 | NA | TRBV11-3 | NA | CASSLDGIPDTQYF | TGTGCCAGCAGCTTAGATGGCATTCCAGATACGCAGTATTTT